Presented here are 7 T cell receptor beta chains from one specimen sequenced in a study of shared clonotypes between healthy human individuals. Naive CD8 cells lacked CD45RO and underwent positive selection for CCR7, leaving out terminally differentiated effector memory CD45RA+ cells. This table comes from immunoSEQ multiplex PCR, and its TCRdb copy is limited to in-frame clones, with some not included. The sample holds around 2,000,000 clones, 85% to 95% seen once. Source material: naive CD8+ T cells sorted from blood. The origin of the receptors is a man aged 18 to 30 in good health.

The chain couples TRBV29-1 to TRBJ2-2; D is possibly TRBD1 or TRBD2 (5 bases each). From germline, CDR1 is SQVTM and CDR2 ANQGSEA. The germline V and J ends were trimmed by 4 bases and 3 bases, with 9 bases remaining between them. The CDR3 has 13 amino acids. CDR3 sequence reads: CSVGGGYTGELFF. DNA for the CDR3: TGCAGCGTTGGGGGCGGGTACACCGGGGAGCTGTTTTTT.

The V gene is TRBV7-2, the J gene TRBJ2-7, with 14 bases identical to TRBD2. V trimming: 5 bases; J trimming: 4 bases; junction bases outside the gene matches: 7. Germline CDR1 reads SGHTA; CDR2 reads FQGNSA. This CDR3 has 16 amino acids. The CDR3 reads CASSPGLAGEAYEQYF. CDR3 bases: TGTGCCAGCAGCCCGGGACTAGCGGGGGAGGCATACGAGCAGTACTTC.

The CDR3 coding sequence is TGTGCCAGCAGCTTAAATCTTGACTACCAAGAGACCCAGTACTTC. This sequence encodes CASSLNLDYQETQYF. The gene calls are TRBV11-2 and TRBJ2-5; D remains ambiguous. CDR1 is SGHAT and CDR2 is FQNNGV in the germline V gene. With 2 bases removed from V and 0 bases from J, the gap between germline ends came to 10 bases. This CDR3 region has 15 residues.

The chain has TRBV25-1 and TRBJ2-1, with D uncertain. Trimming removed 4 bases at V and 4 bases at J, with 5 bases between. CDR3 length equals 12 residues. Germline CDR1 MGHDK, CDR2 SYGVNS. This chain's CDR3 is CASSVRYNEQFF. CDR3 bases: TGTGCCAGCAGTGTACGTTACAATGAGCAGTTCTTC.

The J gene is TRBJ2-3, the V gene TRBV9; a possible D gene is TRBD1 (5 bases). Germline values: CDR1 SGDLS, CDR2 YYNGEE. The CDR3 covers 15 residues. V was cut by 0 bases and J by 6 bases, with 14 bases left in between. CDR3 loop: CASSVVGSTADTQYF. The CDR3 region has the DNA TGTGCCAGCAGCGTAGTAGGGTCGACAGCTGATACGCAGTATTTT. Drawing the rest from reference TRBV9 and TRBJ2-3, the complete variable domain is DSGVTQTPKHLITATGQRVTLRCSPRSGDLSVYWYQQSLDQGLQFLIQYYNGEERAKGNILERFSAQQFPDLHSELNLSSLELGDSALYFCASSVVGSTADTQYFGPGTRLTVL.

This chain uses TRBV5-4 with TRBJ2-7; 7 bases agree with TRBD1. The CDR3 has 15 amino acids. The germline CDR1 and CDR2 sequences are SGHNT and YYREEE (reference sequence). The V gene end was trimmed by 2 bases and the J gene end by 2 bases; junction bases not matched to a gene: 7. The DNA for the CDR3 is TGTGCCAGCAGCTTAGAGGGACAGACAGCCTACGAGCAGTACTTC. It specifies CASSLEGQTAYEQYF.

The chain has TRBV10-2 and TRBJ2-7; TRBD2 is a possible D gene (6 bases). CDR3 length: 13 residues. Germline V lookup: CDR1 WSHSY, CDR2 SAAADI. V shed 1 base and J shed 2 bases, with 6 bases lying between them. The CDR3 DNA sequence: TGCGCCAGCAGTGAGTGGGGGGCCTACGAGCAGTACTTC. Translating gives CASSEWGAYEQYF.